This T cell receptor (beta chain) was sequenced in a study of blood T cell repertoires in COVID-19. The overall study: There were acute and convalescent COVID-19 samples, and they came from the United States, Italy and Spain.

Deletions cut 5 bases from V and 1 base from J, with 9 bases between. Germline loops: CDR1 GTSNPN, CDR2 SVGIG (reference sequence). This CDR3 comprises 13 residues. The authors' processing: For nucleated cells, counts were estimated from reference gene primer amplification. Some clones are missing from TCRdb's copy, which holds only in-frame ones; the method was immunoSEQ multiplex PCR. For V, J and clone size, that table is used; D and trimming come from the DNA. The top ten hold about 2.9% of the sample, which has a few hundred thousand clones, approximately 84% seen once. The genes are TRBV30 and TRBJ1-3; a weak D match, TRBD1 (6 bases). The sequencing input was peripheral blood. The TCR was taken from a woman in her twenties or thirties who had recovered from COVID-19. CDR3 sequence: CAWEQGSGNTIYF. DNA of the CDR3: TGTGCCTGGGAACAGGGATCTGGAAACACCATATATTTT.